The rows below give T cell receptor beta chains drawn from one sample of a study of blood T cell repertoires in COVID-19. This table comes from immunoSEQ multiplex PCR, and its TCRdb copy is limited to in-frame clones, with some not included. Of about 25,000 clones in the sample, 81% are singletons; the top ten hold 40% to 65%. The sequenced sample consisted of peripheral blood. The receptors come from a man aged 50 or older with active or convalescent COVID-19. The CDR3 runs from the conserved cysteine through the conserved F or W. The D gene is left open where the match is weak. Expanded clones get a size class; other rows say once, few or many, or leave the size out.

j_call v_call d_call clone_size cdr3_length cdr3_aa cdr3_nt
TRBJ2-5 TRBV10-3 TRBD2 - 15 CAISGATSAQETQYF TGTGCCATCAGTGGTGCGACTAGCGCACAAGAGACCCAGTACTTC
TRBJ2-2 TRBV15 - - 14 CATSRDRGTGELFF TGTGCCACCAGCAGAGATCGGGGGACCGGGGAGCTGTTTTTT
TRBJ1-2 TRBV27 - - 15 CASSLSIIADYGYTF TGTGCCAGCAGTTTATCGATAATAGCGGACTATGGCTACACCTTC
TRBJ2-1 TRBV29-1 - - 13 CSVRRRSVNEQFF TGCAGCGTTCGCCGCCGCTCGGTAAATGAGCAGTTCTTC
TRBJ1-5 TRBV18 - - 15 CASSPSGVSDQPQHF TGTGCCAGCTCACCATCTGGAGTCTCAGATCAGCCCCAGCATTTT
TRBJ1-4 TRBV5-4 TRBD1 - 13 CASSEGTDEKLFF TGTGCCAGCAGCGAAGGGACAGACGAAAAACTGTTTTTT
TRBJ1-2 TRBV30 - - 14 CAWSVGPGAAGYTF TGTGCCTGGAGTGTAGGTCCAGGGGCGGCGGGCTACACCTTC
TRBJ1-5 TRBV18 - - 14 CASSGEGGVRPQHF TGTGCCAGCTCAGGCGAGGGGGGGGTCAGGCCCCAGCATTTT
TRBJ2-2 TRBV24-1 TRBD2 - 17 CATSDWGGRARGGELFF TGTGCCACCAGTGATTGGGGCGGGAGGGCCCGCGGCGGGGAGCTGTTTTTT
TRBJ1-6 TRBV19 - few 13 CASSFGVGSPLHF TGTGCCAGTAGTTTCGGGGTAGGTTCACCCCTCCACTTT
TRBJ1-2 TRBV4-1 - - 13 CASSQGGNYGYTF TGCGCCAGCAGCCAAGGAGGGAACTATGGCTACACCTTC
TRBJ2-1 TRBV5-1 - - 15 CASSLAGARTGEQFF TGCGCCAGCAGCTTGGCGGGAGCGAGGACGGGCGAGCAGTTCTTC
TRBJ1-2 TRBV5-1 TRBD1 few 12 CASSYDRVGYTF TGCGCCAGCAGCTATGACAGGGTTGGCTACACCTTC
TRBJ1-4 TRBV2 TRBD1 - 15 CASGSGTGAHEKLFF TGTGCCAGCGGCTCGGGGACAGGTGCTCATGAAAAACTGTTTTTT
TRBJ1-1 TRBV11-3 - medium-sized 13 CASSLVGNTEAFF TGTGCCAGCAGCTTAGTCGGGAACACTGAAGCTTTCTTT
TRBJ1-2 TRBV5-6 - few 15 CASSLGPGPIYGYTF TGTGCCAGCAGCTTGGGCCCAGGGCCAATCTATGGCTACACCTTC
TRBJ1-2 TRBV2 - - 14 CASTPGYGIYGYTF TGTGCCAGCACCCCAGGGTACGGTATCTATGGCTACACCTTC
TRBJ2-2 TRBV7-9 TRBD2 few 16 CASSERRTSGTGELFF TGTGCCAGCAGCGAGCGAAGGACTAGCGGTACCGGGGAGCTGTTTTTT
TRBJ2-1 TRBV12-3/TRBV12-4 - - 11 CASSFPGPQFF TGTGCCAGCAGTTTCCCAGGTCCGCAGTTCTTC
TRBJ1-2 TRBV12-3/TRBV12-4 - - 12 CASSFGRGGYTF TGTGCCAGCAGTTTCGGCAGGGGTGGCTACACCTTC
TRBJ1-4 TRBV7-9 - - 12 CASSQGIEKLFF TGTGCCAGCAGCCAGGGGATTGAAAAACTGTTTTTT
TRBJ2-7 TRBV6-5 - - 14 CASRGGTESYEQYF TGTGCCAGCAGAGGCGGGACAGAGTCCTACGAGCAGTACTTC
TRBJ1-2 TRBV2 - few 13 CASSEGEGYGYTF TGTGCCAGCAGTGAAGGGGAGGGATATGGCTACACCTTC
TRBJ1-2 TRBV2 TRBD1 - 13 CASSEGQGGGYTF TGTGCCAGCAGTGAGGGACAGGGAGGTGGCTACACCTTC
TRBJ2-3 TRBV30 - - 11 CASVFLDTQYF TGTGCCTCCGTTTTTCTAGATACGCAGTATTTT
TRBJ1-5 TRBV10-3 TRBD1 - 16 CAISDGTGGSNQPQHF TGTGCCATCAGCGACGGGACAGGGGGAAGCAATCAGCCCCAGCATTTT
TRBJ1-6 TRBV6-4 TRBD1 - 15 CASSQFRDSNSPLHF TGTGCCAGCAGCCAATTCCGGGACAGTAATTCACCCCTCCACTTT
TRBJ1-6 TRBV7-2 - - 14 CASSATTGNSPLHF TGTGCCAGCAGCGCAACCACCGGGAATTCACCCCTCCACTTT
TRBJ1-2 TRBV29-1 TRBD1 - 14 CSADRGEDNYGYTF TGCAGCGCCGACAGGGGAGAGGATAACTATGGCTACACCTTC
TRBJ1-1 TRBV6-2/TRBV6-3 - - 12 CASSYGLPEAFF TGTGCCAGCAGTTACGGACTACCTGAAGCTTTCTTT
TRBJ1-2 TRBV27 - once 14 CASSRNQGEGGYTF TGTGCCAGCAGTCGAAACCAGGGCGAAGGTGGCTACACCTTC
TRBJ1-4 TRBV9 - few 15 CASSESGTANEKLFF TGTGCCAGCAGCGAGAGCGGGACGGCTAATGAAAAACTGTTTTTT
TRBJ1-1 TRBV30 - - 15 CAWSLSAGVNTEAFF TGTGCCTGGAGTCTGAGTGCCGGGGTGAACACTGAAGCTTTCTTT